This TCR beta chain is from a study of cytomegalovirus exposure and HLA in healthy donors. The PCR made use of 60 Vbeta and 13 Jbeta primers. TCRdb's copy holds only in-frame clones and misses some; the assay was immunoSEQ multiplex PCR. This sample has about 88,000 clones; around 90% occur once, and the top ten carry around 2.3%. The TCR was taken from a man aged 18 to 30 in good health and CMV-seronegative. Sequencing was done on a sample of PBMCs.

The CDR3 sequence: CASSPLGQVNTEAFF. CDR3 bases: TGTGCCAGCAGCCCGCTGGGACAGGTGAACACTGAAGCTTTCTTT. This chain links TRBV7-2 with TRBJ1-1, with 8 bases lining up with TRBD1. From germline, CDR1 is SGHTA and CDR2 FQGNSA. J was trimmed by 0 bases and V by 5 bases; bases with no gene match: 5. The CDR3 is 15 residues long.